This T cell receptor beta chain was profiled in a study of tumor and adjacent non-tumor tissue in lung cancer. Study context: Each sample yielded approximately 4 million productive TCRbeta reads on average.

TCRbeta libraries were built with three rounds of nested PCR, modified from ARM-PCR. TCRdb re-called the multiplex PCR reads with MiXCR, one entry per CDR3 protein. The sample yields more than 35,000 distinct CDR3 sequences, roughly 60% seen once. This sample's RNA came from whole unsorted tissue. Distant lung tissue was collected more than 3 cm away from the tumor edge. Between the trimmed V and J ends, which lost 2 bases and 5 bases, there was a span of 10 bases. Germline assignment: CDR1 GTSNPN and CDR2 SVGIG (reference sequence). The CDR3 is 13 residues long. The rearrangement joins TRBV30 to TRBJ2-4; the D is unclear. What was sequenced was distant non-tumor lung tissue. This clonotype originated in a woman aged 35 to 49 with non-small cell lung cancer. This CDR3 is CAWSPVEQNIQYF. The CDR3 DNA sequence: TGTGCCTGGAGTCCGGTAGAACAAAACATTCAGTACTTC.